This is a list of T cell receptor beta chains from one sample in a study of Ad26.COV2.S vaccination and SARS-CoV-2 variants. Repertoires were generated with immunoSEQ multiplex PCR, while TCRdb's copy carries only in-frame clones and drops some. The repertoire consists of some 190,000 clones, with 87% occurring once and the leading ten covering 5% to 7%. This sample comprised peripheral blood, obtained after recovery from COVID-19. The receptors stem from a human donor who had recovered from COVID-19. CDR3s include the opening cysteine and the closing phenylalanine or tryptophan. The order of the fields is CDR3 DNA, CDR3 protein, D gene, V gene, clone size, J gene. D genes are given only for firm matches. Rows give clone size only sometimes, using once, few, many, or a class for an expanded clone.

TGTGCCAGCAGCGTTATGACGGGGGGAAACATTCAGTACTTC CASSVMTGGNIQYF TRBD2 TRBV9 . TRBJ2-4
TGTGCCAGCAGTGAAAGCAGGGGGCAGGCCGAGCAGTACTTC CASSESRGQAEQYF TRBD1 TRBV6-1 . TRBJ2-7
TGTGCCAGCAGCTCTTACAGGACGGCGAACACCGGGGAGCTGTTTTTT CASSSYRTANTGELFF . TRBV5-6 . TRBJ2-2
TGTGCCTGGAGTGTTGACCTGAACACTGAAGCTTTCTTT CAWSVDLNTEAFF . TRBV30 . TRBJ1-1
TGTGCCAGCAGCTTAGGGGACGGGGGCTACGAGCAGTACTTC CASSLGDGGYEQYF . TRBV7-6 . TRBJ2-7
TGCGCCAGCAGCCAGGGACAGTTGAACACTGAAGCTTTCTTT CASSQGQLNTEAFF TRBD1 TRBV4-1 few TRBJ1-1
TGTGCCAGCAGCGTAGGAAGGGCTGGTAATTCACCCCTCCACTTT CASSVGRAGNSPLHF . TRBV9 . TRBJ1-6
TGTGCCAGCACTTCTGCGAGGCAGGATCAGCCCCAGCATTTT CASTSARQDQPQHF . TRBV2 few TRBJ1-5
TGTGCCAGCAGTCAACCCGGGACGATCTCCTACGAGCAGTACTTC CASSQPGTISYEQYF . TRBV28 . TRBJ2-7
TGTGCCAGCAGCCGACTAGGAAAGACTAGCGAATACAATGAGCAGTTCTTC CASSRLGKTSEYNEQFF TRBD2 TRBV9 . TRBJ2-1
TGTGCCAGCAGCTTAGGCGGGGGGAACTATGGCTACACCTTC CASSLGGGNYGYTF . TRBV7-2 . TRBJ1-2
TGCGCCAGCAGCGGGACAGGGGGTGCCTACGAGCAGTACTTC CASSGTGGAYEQYF TRBD1 TRBV5-1 . TRBJ2-7
TGTGCCAGCAGTGAGGAGCCCACTGCCCTTTTCACTGAAGCTTTCTTT CASSEEPTALFTEAFF . TRBV6-1 . TRBJ1-1
TGTGCCAGCGGACGGGGCTATAGCAATCAGCCCCAGCATTTT CASGRGYSNQPQHF . TRBV9 . TRBJ1-5
TGTGCCAGCAGCGCCGGGACTAGCGGGGGGAACACCGGGGAGCTGTTTTTT CASSAGTSGGNTGELFF TRBD2 TRBV9 . TRBJ2-2
TGTGCCAGCAGCCACGGACGGTCCAATCAGCCCCAGCATTTT CASSHGRSNQPQHF . TRBV3-1/TRBV3-2 . TRBJ1-5
TGTGCCATCAGTGAGTCGGGCTACAGGGGAGATGAGCAGTTCTTC CAISESGYRGDEQFF TRBD1 TRBV10-3 . TRBJ2-1
TGTGCCAGCAGTTACTCGGCGGCTTTGGATGAGCAGTTCTTC CASSYSAALDEQFF . TRBV6-6 . TRBJ2-1
TGTGCCAGCACCTCGGGACTAGCGGGGGGCGACACCGGGGAGCTGTTTTTT CASTSGLAGGDTGELFF TRBD2 TRBV13 . TRBJ2-2
TGCGCCAGCAGCCAAGATCTTAGGGCAGGTTTGGAAAAACTGTTTTTT CASSQDLRAGLEKLFF . TRBV4-1 . TRBJ1-4
TGTGCCAGTAGTGCCGGGGGGAACTATGGCTACACCTTC CASSAGGNYGYTF . TRBV19 . TRBJ1-2
TGTGCCAGCAGTGAAGCGCTCCAGCGGACACCCTACAATGAGCAGTTCTTC CASSEALQRTPYNEQFF . TRBV2 . TRBJ2-1
TGTGCCATCAGCCTGGGACAGGCTCTTGGCGGGGAGCTGTTTTTT CAISLGQALGGELFF TRBD1 TRBV10-3 . TRBJ2-2
TGCGCCAGCAGCTTCGCCCGGGTTGGGGGGGACACTGAAGCTTTCTTT CASSFARVGGDTEAFF . TRBV5-1 . TRBJ1-1
TGTGCCAGCAGCTTTCTGAGTCGGGTGGGGATATCTGGGGCCAACGTCCTGACTTTC CASSFLSRVGISGANVLTF . TRBV7-8 . TRBJ2-6
TGTGCCAGTAGTCGTACTTTTGGAAACACCATATATTTT CASSRTFGNTIYF . TRBV19 . TRBJ1-3
TGTGCCAGCAGTGAAGCGCGGACAGCTTGGTACTTC CASSEARTAWYF . TRBV6-1 . TRBJ2-5
TGTGCCAGCAGCGTAGGACTACGAGAGACCCAGTACTTC CASSVGLRETQYF . TRBV9 . TRBJ2-5
TGTGCCAGCAGCTTCTCACACGCGGGAGTCGGCACCGGGGAGCTGTTTTTT CASSFSHAGVGTGELFF TRBD2 TRBV4-2 . TRBJ2-2
TGTGCCAGCAGCCGCGATACCGGGGAGCTGTTTTTT CASSRDTGELFF . TRBV5-4 . TRBJ2-2